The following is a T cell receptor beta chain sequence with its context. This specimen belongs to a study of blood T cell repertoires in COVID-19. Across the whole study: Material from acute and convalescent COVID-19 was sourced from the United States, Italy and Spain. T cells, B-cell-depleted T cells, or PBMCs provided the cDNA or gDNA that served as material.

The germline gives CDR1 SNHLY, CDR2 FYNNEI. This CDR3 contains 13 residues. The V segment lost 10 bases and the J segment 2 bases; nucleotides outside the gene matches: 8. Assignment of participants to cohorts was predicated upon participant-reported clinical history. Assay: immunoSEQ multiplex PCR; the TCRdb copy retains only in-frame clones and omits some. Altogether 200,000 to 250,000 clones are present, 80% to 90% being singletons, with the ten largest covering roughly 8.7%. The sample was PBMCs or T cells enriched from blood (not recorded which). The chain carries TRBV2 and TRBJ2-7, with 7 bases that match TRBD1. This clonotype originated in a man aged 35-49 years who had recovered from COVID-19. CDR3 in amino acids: CATRDSGTYEQYF. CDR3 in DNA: TGTGCCACCCGGGACAGCGGCACCTACGAGCAGTACTTC.